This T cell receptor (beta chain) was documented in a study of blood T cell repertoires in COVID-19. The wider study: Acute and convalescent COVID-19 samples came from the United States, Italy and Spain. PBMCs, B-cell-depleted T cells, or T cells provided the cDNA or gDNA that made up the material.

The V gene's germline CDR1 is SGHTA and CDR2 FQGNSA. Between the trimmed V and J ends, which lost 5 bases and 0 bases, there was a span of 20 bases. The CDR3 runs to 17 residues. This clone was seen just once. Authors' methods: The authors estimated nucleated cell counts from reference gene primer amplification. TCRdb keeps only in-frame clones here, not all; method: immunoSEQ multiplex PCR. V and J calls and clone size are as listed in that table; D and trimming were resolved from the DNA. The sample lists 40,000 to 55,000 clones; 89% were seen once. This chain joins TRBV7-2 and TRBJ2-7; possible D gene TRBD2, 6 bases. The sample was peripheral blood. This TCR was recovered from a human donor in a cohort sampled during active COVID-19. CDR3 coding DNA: TGTGCCAGCAGCAGGACCTTAGCGGTCCAAAGCTCCTACGAGCAGTACTTC. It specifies CASSRTLAVQSSYEQYF.